This TCR beta chain was captured in a study of OX40 agonist ivuxolimab in advanced cancers. Turning to the study itself: Treatment of patients was with ivuxolimab, an agonistic anti-OX40 (CD134) antibody. Patients with hepatocellular carcinoma, melanoma, renal cell or head and neck cancer made up the dose-escalation patients. Study outcomes and limitations: Circulating CD4+ and CD8+ T cells showed clonal expansion by week 6 at 0.1 to 3.0 mg/kg. Some nonresponders also had low normalized T-cell clonal expansion.

As concerns this clone: Its matching antigen is unknown.

The germline gives CDR1 MNHEY, CDR2 SVGAGI. The CDR3 runs 13 residues. Between the trimmed V and J ends, which lost 5 bases and 6 bases, there was a span of 13 bases. Sequencing used immunoSEQ multiplex PCR; TCRdb keeps in-frame clones, though not all of them. This table holds 44,000 or so clones, approximately 91% found once. The receptor's source is an adult with an advanced solid tumor such as melanoma, head and neck, liver or kidney cancer. The specimen was CD4+ or CD8+ T cells sorted from blood, collected in a trial of the OX40 agonist ivuxolimab. This rearrangement joins TRBV6-5 to TRBJ1-1; D is undetermined. The DNA of the CDR3 is TGTGCCAGCAGTCACGGTGCGGACGCTGAAGCTTTCTTT. Its translation is CASSHGADAEAFF.